This passage covers 30 T cell receptor beta chains from one sample sequenced in a study of blood T cells in healthy people across ages. Sample-barcoded 5' priming and a J-beta primer mix drove a second PCR of about 6 to 12 cycles. TCRdb processed the 5' RACE reads anew with MiXCR; each CDR3 protein has one entry. This table has around 1,500,000 distinct CDR3 sequences, about 40% appearing once. Sequencing was performed on blood. The receptors here all came from a young woman in good health.

This sequence joins TRBV6-5 and TRBJ2-5; TRBD2 matches at 10 bases. The length of the CDR3 is 19 residues. Trimming at V came to 0 bases and at J to 11 bases, leaving 21 bases not matched to a gene. The V gene's germline CDR1 is MNHEY and CDR2 SVGAGI. CDR3 in amino acids: CASSYSRGRASGSHNEQYF. The CDR3 nucleotides read TGTGCCAGCAGTTACTCGAGGGGGCGGGCTAGCGGGAGCCACAATGAGCAGTACTTC.

The chain has TRBV6-2 or TRBV6-3 and TRBJ2-6; a weak D match, TRBD1 (5 bases). Germline values: CDR1 MNHEY, CDR2 SVGEGT. The V end was cut by 7 bases, the J end by 4 bases, with 14 bases between. The CDR3 has 15 residues. The CDR3 DNA is TGTGCCAGCACCGGACCAGGGTCCGGGGCCAACGTCCTGACTTTC. Amino acids: CASTGPGSGANVLTF.

The chain combines TRBV3-1 with TRBJ2-7; D gene ambiguous. TRBJ2-5 explains the end of the DNA better; the J call may be wrong. In germline, CDR1 is LGHDT, CDR2 YNNKEL (reference sequence). The CDR3 sequence is 12 residues long. The CDR3 spells CASSQDERTQYF. The CDR3 DNA reads as TGTGCCAGCAGCCAAGATGAGAGGACCCAGTACTTC.

CDR3 DNA: TGCAGCGTTGCAGGATCAACGCAAGCTTTCTTT. This gives the protein CSVAGSTQAFF. The chain uses TRBV29-1 and TRBJ1-1; D unclear. V lost 4 bases and J 9 bases, leaving 12 bases between the germline ends. This CDR3 comprises 11 residues. Germline V CDR1 and CDR2: SQVTM, ANQGSEA.

For the CDR3, the DNA is TGCGCCAGCAGCACGGGACAGGGGGACTTCGACACTGAAGCTTTCTTT. Residues: CASSTGQGDFDTEAFF. The chain links TRBV5-1 to TRBJ1-1; 11 positions agree with TRBD1. Germline CDR1 SGHRS, CDR2 YFSETQ. The CDR3 is 16 residues long. V lost 4 bases to trimming and J lost 3 bases; unmatched junction nucleotides: 8. Variable domain in full (rest from reference TRBV5-1 and TRBJ1-1): KAGVTQTPRYLIKTRGQQVTLSCSPISGHRSVSWYQQTPGQGLQFLFEYFSETQRNKGNFPGRFSGRQFSNSRSEMNVSTLELGDSALYLCASSTGQGDFDTEAFFGQGTRLTVV.

This clonotype was picked up one time. DNA of the CDR3: TGTGCCAGCAGTTTTGGGGGACAGGGAGCCTACAATGAGCAGTACTTC. Protein product: CASSFGGQGAYNEQYF. J is TRBJ2-1 and V is TRBV14; 9 bases are shared with TRBD1. The DNA end favors TRBJ2-7, so the J call may be wrong. This CDR3 region has 16 residues. From germline, CDR1 is SGHDN and CDR2 FVKESK.

The V gene is TRBV5-8, the J gene TRBJ1-2; 8 bases align to TRBD1. CDR1 is SGHTS and CDR2 is YDEGEE in the germline V gene. CDR3 length equals 15 residues. The trim removed 6 bases at V and 5 bases at J, leaving 12 bases unmatched. The CDR3 DNA reads as TGTGCCAGCACCCCGGACAGGGCGAATCGGTATGGCTACACCTTC. Its protein product is CASTPDRANRYGYTF.

CDR3 in DNA: TGTGCCAGCAGTAACGCACCCCAAGAGACCCAGTACTTC. It encodes CASSNAPQETQYF. V is TRBV6-2 or TRBV6-3 and J is TRBJ2-5; D uncertain. V lost 5 bases, J lost 1 base, and 8 bases lay in between. Germline values: CDR1 MNHEY, CDR2 SVGEGT. The CDR3 is 13 residues long.

The table lists this clonotype with a few counts. The chain has TRBV20-1 and TRBJ1-2; TRBD1 is a possible D gene (5 bases). The CDR3 consists of 12 residues. V was pared by 5 bases and J by 7 bases, with 14 bases between. Germline CDR1 and CDR2: DFQATT and SNEGSKA (reference sequence). CDR3 coding DNA: TGCAGTGCTGGGGGGGGTTCCCTTGGCTACACCTTC. This encodes CSAGGGSLGYTF.

This clonotype has more than one count but fewer than ten. The chain employs TRBV20-1 and TRBJ2-7; D is possibly TRBD1 (6 bases). Germline CDR1 and CDR2: DFQATT and SNEGSKA (reference sequence). The CDR3 covers 15 residues. V dropped 3 bases and J dropped 0 bases, with 15 bases sitting between them. The CDR3 sequence is CSASPRTVYSYEQYF. The CDR3, as DNA: TGCAGTGCTAGCCCGAGGACAGTGTACTCCTACGAGCAGTACTTC.

Regarding this clonotype: The junction departs from germline at one end; a sequencing error may be responsible. The rearrangement joins TRBV20-1 to TRBJ2-7; 8 bases are shared with TRBD2. The germline V gene encodes CDR1 DFQATT and CDR2 SNEGSKA (reference sequence). This CDR3 region has 12 residues. The CDR3 sequence: CSGRAGEYEQCF. For the CDR3, the DNA is TGCAGTGGTAGAGCGGGGGAGTACGAGCAGTGCTTC.

This clonotype has more than one count but fewer than ten. The chain joins TRBV15 to TRBJ2-5; unclear D gene. The CDR3 contains 13 residues. V was cut by 5 bases and J by 4 bases, with 11 bases left in between. Per the germline V gene, CDR1 is LNHNV and CDR2 is YYDKDF (reference sequence). The chain's CDR3 is CATSEAAPETQYF. As DNA, the CDR3 is TGTGCCACCAGCGAAGCAGCCCCAGAGACCCAGTACTTC.

This clonotype was seen a handful of times. The rearrangement links TRBV20-1 to TRBJ2-7; D is unclear. V was clipped by 2 bases and J by 4 bases, with 6 bases between them. Germline V gives CDR1 DFQATT, CDR2 SNEGSKA (reference sequence). This CDR3 spans 11 amino acids. CDR3 sequence reads: CSARMEYEQYF. DNA for the CDR3: TGCAGTGCTAGAATGGAGTACGAGCAGTACTTC.

This chain's CDR3 is CASSPPDRGLYGYTF. Here the CDR3 DNA reads TGTGCCAGCAGCCCCCCGGACAGGGGCCTCTATGGCTACACCTTC. The chain couples TRBV27 to TRBJ1-2, with 9 bases fitting TRBD1. CDR3 size: 15 residues. Germline CDR1 MNHEY, CDR2 SMNVEV (reference sequence). V shed 6 bases, J shed 4 bases, and the junction held 9 bases outside the gene matches.

This chain uses TRBV5-1 with TRBJ1-1, with 8 nucleotides matching TRBD1. CDR3 length: 12 residues. In germline, CDR1 is SGHRS, CDR2 YFSETQ. V trimming: 2 bases; J trimming: 8 bases; junction bases outside the gene matches: 2. CDR3 nucleotide sequence: TGCGCCAGCAGCTTCGGGGACAGGGAAGCTTTCTTT. Protein: CASSFGDREAFF.

This clonotype was seen just once. This chain uses TRBV5-1 with TRBJ2-7, with 12 bases that match TRBD2. V lost 0 bases and J lost 7; bases outside the gene matches: 5. The CDR3 is 15 amino acids. Germline V gene lookup returns CDR1 SGHRS and CDR2 YFSETQ. The CDR3 DNA reads TGCGCCAGCAGCTTGGTACTAGCGGGGGGCGGTGAGCAGTACTTC. Translation gives CASSLVLAGGGEQYF.

This clonotype has only a few counts. V usage is TRBV20-1 and J usage is TRBJ2-7; 10 bases line up with TRBD1. The CDR3 loop spans 14 amino acids. V trimming: 5 bases; J trimming: 0 bases; junction bases outside the gene matches: 4. The germline V gene encodes CDR1 DFQATT and CDR2 SNEGSKA (reference sequence). The CDR3 sequence: CSASGQGSSYEQYF. The DNA of the CDR3 is TGCAGTGCTTCGGGACAGGGGAGCTCCTACGAGCAGTACTTC.

This chain uses TRBV12-5 with TRBJ2-1; D is perhaps TRBD2 (5 bases). The CDR3 is made up of 15 amino acids. Germline-derived CDR1 and CDR2 are LGHNT and FRNRAP. Trimming cost V 3 bases and J 0 bases, with 9 bases left between them. The CDR3: CASGLRGASYNEQFF. For the CDR3, the DNA is TGTGCTAGTGGTTTACGGGGAGCCTCCTACAATGAGCAGTTCTTC.

The chain couples TRBV7-2 to TRBJ2-7, with 10 bases aligning to TRBD2. This CDR3 region has 12 residues. Germline CDR1 is SGHTA and CDR2 is FQGNSA. The ends lost 8 bases at V and 6 bases at J; junction bases unmatched: 4. The CDR3 DNA reads TGTGCCAGCGGCTGGACTAGCGGCGAGCAGTACTTC. Translation: CASGWTSGEQYF.

This sequence joins TRBV20-1 and TRBJ2-3; D possibly corresponds to TRBD2 (6 bases). The germline gives CDR1 DFQATT, CDR2 SNEGSKA (reference sequence). The V end lost 4 bases, the J end lost 2 bases, and 13 bases lay between the germline ends. The CDR3 is 14 residues long. CDR3 region: CSAMLRGTTDTQYF. The DNA of the CDR3 is TGCAGTGCTATGTTGCGGGGAACCACAGATACGCAGTATTTT.

This clonotype was counted a few times. V usage is TRBV29-1 and J usage is TRBJ1-3; D gene ambiguous. Germline values: CDR1 SQVTM, CDR2 ANQGSEA. CDR3 length: 13 amino acids. The V gene lost 1 base and the J gene lost 0 bases, with 4 bases spanning the gap. CDR3 coding DNA: TGCAGCGTTGAAGCCGACTCTGGAAACACCATATATTTT. It is translated as CSVEADSGNTIYF.

The V call is TRBV6-1, the J call TRBJ2-1, with TRBD2 identical over 7 bases. CDR1 is MNHNS, CDR2 SASEGT, per germline. V was clipped by 6 bases and J by 5 bases; unmatched bases: 4. CDR3 length: 13 amino acids. In DNA form, the CDR3 reads TGTGCCAGCAGATCTAGCGGTGACAATGAGCAGTTCTTC. Protein: CASRSSGDNEQFF.

In this sample, this clonotype turned up a few times. The chain recombines TRBV27 with TRBJ1-5, with TRBD1 matching 7 bases. Germline V gene sequence: CDR1 MNHEY, CDR2 SMNVEV (reference sequence). V shed 5 bases and J 3 bases; nucleotides not matched to a gene: 4. The CDR3 runs to 14 residues. The CDR3 nucleotides read TGTGCCAGCAGTCAGGGACAGTTCAATCAGCCCCAGCATTTT. It specifies CASSQGQFNQPQHF.

The chain has TRBV28 and TRBJ2-5, with D perhaps matching TRBD1 or TRBD2 (5 bases each). This CDR3 is 16 amino acids long. V lost 5 bases and J 7 bases, leaving 23 bases between the germline ends. Germline V gives CDR1 MDHEN, CDR2 SYDVKM. The CDR3 sequence: CASSQTPPTGTGTQYF. The CDR3 nucleotides are TGTGCCAGCAGTCAAACACCCCCAACCGGGACGGGGACCCAGTACTTC.

This clonotype showed up just a few times. This chain uses TRBV20-1 with TRBJ2-7; weak D call: TRBD1 (5 bases). CDR1 is DFQATT and CDR2 is SNEGSKA in the germline V gene (reference sequence). CDR3 length: 16 residues. Trimming shortened V by 0 bases and J by 0 bases, and 15 bases separated the two germline ends. The CDR3 sequence is CSARDLDTPSSYEQYF. The CDR3, as DNA: TGCAGTGCTAGAGACTTGGACACCCCAAGCTCCTACGAGCAGTACTTC.

The gene calls are TRBV27 and TRBJ2-3; D remains unclear. The CDR3 has 11 residues. Trimming cost V 11 bases and J 1 base, with 7 bases left between them. From germline, CDR1 is MNHEY and CDR2 SMNVEV (reference sequence). Written as DNA, the CDR3 is TGTGCCGCCAGTGGCACAGATACGCAGTATTTT. Amino acid sequence: CAASGTDTQYF.

This clonotype was counted only a few times. The V and J genes are TRBV3-1 and TRBJ2-5, with D possibly matching TRBD2 (5 bases). Germline loops: CDR1 LGHDT, CDR2 YNNKEL (reference sequence). This CDR3 comprises 13 residues. V was pared by 1 base and J by 11 bases, with 14 bases between. The CDR3 DNA reads TGTGCCAGCAGCCAAGGGGCGTTTTGGGAGCAGTACTTC. It codes for CASSQGAFWEQYF.

This chain uses TRBV15 with TRBJ1-2; maybe TRBD1 (5 bases). CDR3 length: 14 amino acids. Looked up from germline, CDR1 is LNHNV and CDR2 is YYDKDF (reference sequence). The germline V and J ends were trimmed by 0 bases and 7 bases, with 12 bases remaining between them. CDR3 region: CATSRDRGATGYTF. The CDR3 coding sequence is TGTGCCACCAGCAGAGATAGAGGGGCTACTGGCTACACCTTC. Full variable domain (outside the CDR3, taken from reference TRBV15 and TRBJ1-2): DAMVIQNPRYQVTQFGKPVTLSCSQTLNHNVMYWYQQKSSQAPKLLFHYYDKDFNNEADTPDNFQSRRPNTSFCFLDIRSPGLGDTAMYLCATSRDRGATGYTFGSGTRLTVV.

The V gene is TRBV6-2 or TRBV6-3, the J gene TRBJ2-2; perhaps TRBD1 as D (6 bases). Germline CDR1 and CDR2: MNHEY and SVGEGT. This CDR3 has 15 amino acids. V was pared by 0 bases and J by 3 bases, with 8 bases between. DNA of the CDR3: TGTGCCAGCAGTTACTCGTCAGGGGACACCGGGGAGCTGTTTTTT. This encodes CASSYSSGDTGELFF.

The CDR3 sequence is CASSQASVTQYF. The CDR3 DNA reads as TGTGCCAGCAGCCAAGCCTCGGTCACCCAGTACTTC. V gene TRBV14 combines with J gene TRBJ2-7; no firm D call. Trimming took 1 base from V and 10 from J, leaving 11 bases between them. The CDR3 is made up of 12 amino acids. The germline CDR1 and CDR2 sequences are SGHDN and FVKESK.